The 26 T cell receptor beta chains presented below share a single source sample, sequenced in a study of cytomegalovirus exposure and HLA in healthy donors. The PCR employed 60 Vbeta primers together with 13 Jbeta primers. Repertoires were generated with immunoSEQ multiplex PCR, while TCRdb's copy carries only in-frame clones and drops some. The data contain under 150,000 clones, approximately 80% of them seen just once; the ten biggest clones take up 0.55% to 0.85%. Input material: PBMCs. The receptors shown here come from a man aged 18 to 35 in good health and CMV-seronegative.

The V gene is TRBV19, the J gene TRBJ1-1; the D is unclear. Trimming removed 5 bases at V and 3 bases at J, with 10 bases between. The CDR3 runs to 13 residues. The V gene's germline CDR1 is LNHDA and CDR2 SQIVND (reference sequence). For the CDR3, the DNA is TGTGCCAGTAGTGATTGGTCAGACACTGAAGCTTTCTTT. This encodes CASSDWSDTEAFF.

J is TRBJ1-1 and V is TRBV4-1, with no clear D. CDR1 is MGHRA and CDR2 is YSYEKL in the germline V gene. Trimming cost V 3 bases and J 4 bases, with 12 bases left between them. CDR3 length: 14 amino acids. The DNA for the CDR3 is TGCGCCAGCAGCCATGAAGAAGCGGGCACTGAAGCTTTCTTT. This codes for CASSHEEAGTEAFF.

This chain joins TRBV2 and TRBJ1-1; 8 nucleotides line up with TRBD1. The length of the CDR3 is 15 residues. Germline V lookup: CDR1 SNHLY, CDR2 FYNNEI. V lost 6 bases to trimming and J lost 1 base; unmatched junction nucleotides: 7. The CDR3 sequence: CASRYTQGENTEAFF. In nucleotides, the CDR3 is TGTGCCAGCAGGTACACACAGGGGGAGAACACTGAAGCTTTCTTT.

V is TRBV6-6 and J is TRBJ1-2, with D maybe TRBD1 (6 bases). The V end was cut by 6 bases, the J end by 7 bases, with 24 bases between. The CDR3 runs 16 residues. From germline, CDR1 is MNHNY and CDR2 SVGAGI (reference sequence). The DNA of the CDR3 is TGTGCCAGCAGATTATCCCTTCAACAGGGAGTCGGTGGCTACACCTTC. It encodes CASRLSLQQGVGGYTF.

This clone occurred a few times. The chain uses TRBV5-1 and TRBJ1-6; 7 bases are shared with TRBD1. Germline trimming cut 3 bases from V and 12 bases from J; bases unmatched to any gene: 15. CDR1 SGHRS and CDR2 YFSETQ come from the germline V gene. The CDR3 has 16 amino acids. Here the CDR3 DNA reads TGCGCCAGCAGCTCAGCCGGTGGGACAGACCAATTACCCCTCCACTTT. Protein product: CASSSAGGTDQLPLHF.

The chain recombines TRBV2 with TRBJ2-3, with TRBD2 matching over 14 bases. There are 17 residues in the CDR3. The germline V gene has CDR1 SNHLY and CDR2 FYNNEI. Unmatched junction bases numbered 4, after V lost 2 bases and J lost 3 bases. CDR3 DNA sequence: TGTGCCAGCAGTGAACGACTAGCGGGGGGGAGGACAGATACGCAGTATTTT. It yields the protein CASSERLAGGRTDTQYF. The full variable domain, rest sourced from reference TRBV2 and TRBJ2-3, is EPEVTQTPSHQVTQMGQEVILRCVPISNHLYFYWYRQILGQKVEFLVSFYNNEISEKSEIFDDQFSVERPDGSNFTLKIRSTKLEDSAMYFCASSERLAGGRTDTQYFGPGTRLTVL.

V gene TRBV6-4 combines with J gene TRBJ2-3; tentative D call: TRBD1 (5 bases). Germline V gives CDR1 MRHNA, CDR2 SNTAGT. The CDR3 extends over 15 amino acids. The CDR3 region has the DNA TGTCCGTTTGCGAAAAGGCGAAGGGGATGGGATACGCAGTATTTT. Amino acids: CPFAKRRRGWDTQYF.

The rearrangement joins TRBV4-2 to TRBJ2-1; possible D gene TRBD2, 6 bases. The CDR3 extends over 16 amino acids. Between the trimmed V and J ends, which lost 0 bases and 6 bases, there was a span of 15 bases. Germline V gene data show CDR1 as LGHNA and CDR2 as YNFKEQ. CDR3 bases: TGTGCCAGCAGCCAAGAAGGGACGGGTAGCGGCAATGAGCAGTTCTTC. Amino acid sequence: CASSQEGTGSGNEQFF.

V and J are TRBV5-1 and TRBJ2-1, with 12 bases fitting TRBD1. Germline CDR1 is SGHRS and CDR2 is YFSETQ. Trimming at V came to 0 bases and at J to 4 bases, leaving 5 bases not matched to a gene. This CDR3 is 17 amino acids long. In DNA form, the CDR3 reads TGCGCCAGCAGCTTGGCACCGGGACAGGGGGCATACAATGAGCAGTTCTTC. Residues: CASSLAPGQGAYNEQFF.

This chain joins TRBV15 and TRBJ1-6; 10 nucleotides match TRBD1. CDR3 length equals 19 residues. The V gene end was trimmed by 3 bases and the J gene end by 0 bases; junction bases not matched to a gene: 8. Germline CDR1 reads LNHNV; CDR2 reads YYDKDF (reference sequence). CDR3 coding DNA: TGTGCCACCAGCAGTCGACAGGGGGCCAGTAGCTCCTATAATTCACCCCTCCACTTT. Translated: CATSSRQGASSSYNSPLHF.

This sequence joins TRBV28 and TRBJ1-1, with D possibly matching TRBD1 (5 bases). Trimming pared 3 bases from V and 4 bases from J, leaving 12 bases between. This CDR3 comprises 14 residues. Germline CDR1 and CDR2: MDHEN and SYDVKM. CDR3 nucleotides: TGTGCCAGCAGTTTGGACCTTACAGGCACTGAAGCTTTCTTT. Its protein product is CASSLDLTGTEAFF.

The CDR3 region has the DNA TGTGCCGGGGACAGGGGTCAGGGACTAGCTCCGGAGACCCAGTACTTC. It specifies CAGDRGQGLAPETQYF. The chain has TRBV30 and TRBJ2-5, with a weak D call TRBD1 (10 bases). Trimming pared 8 bases from V and 5 bases from J, leaving 27 bases between. Germline lookup yields CDR1 GTSNPN and CDR2 SVGIG (reference sequence). The CDR3 spans 16 residues.

The CDR3 DNA is TGTGCCAGCAGTGACTCGGGGGGGGCGGATGAGCAGTTCTTC. It specifies CASSDSGGADEQFF. This chain connects TRBV6-4 to TRBJ2-1; maybe TRBD2 (7 bases). CDR1 is MRHNA and CDR2 is SNTAGT in the germline V gene. V gave up 0 bases and J gave up 8 bases, with 11 bases separating them. The CDR3 is made up of 14 amino acids.

The chain couples TRBV25-1 to TRBJ2-3; possibly TRBD2 for D (6 bases). The CDR3 has 18 residues. Germline V gene lookup returns CDR1 MGHDK and CDR2 SYGVNS. Trimming took 6 bases from V and 2 from J, leaving 24 bases between them. The CDR3 loop is CASRASVSRETITDTQYF. The CDR3 nucleotides read TGTGCCAGCAGGGCTAGCGTCTCGAGGGAGACTATCACAGATACGCAGTATTTT.

This sequence joins TRBV13 and TRBJ2-7; 8 bases are shared with TRBD1. CDR3 length: 14 residues. Unmatched junction bases numbered 9, after V lost 5 bases and J lost 6 bases. Germline V gene lookup returns CDR1 PRHDT and CDR2 FYEKMQ (reference sequence). CDR3 DNA sequence: TGTGCCAGCAGCATTCGACAGGGGCCGGGCGAGCAGTACTTC. It is translated as CASSIRQGPGEQYF.

The gene calls are TRBV10-1 and TRBJ2-7; 9 nucleotides line up with TRBD1. Germline V gene sequence: CDR1 WNHNN, CDR2 SYGVQD (reference sequence). The ends lost 6 bases at V and 4 bases at J; junction bases unmatched: 10. The CDR3 has 15 amino acids. CDR3 sequence reads: CASSGGQGERYEQYF. CDR3 in DNA: TGCGCCAGCAGCGGGGGACAGGGTGAGAGGTACGAGCAGTACTTC.

This clone was found a few times. The gene calls are TRBV4-2 and TRBJ2-5, with TRBD2 identical over 8 bases. The germline V gene encodes CDR1 LGHNA and CDR2 YNFKEQ. This CDR3 contains 16 residues. With 4 bases clipped from V and 1 base from J, the junction kept 8 bases outside the gene matches. The CDR3 DNA follows: TGTGCCAGCAGCCCTCGGGCGGGGGGATCCCAAGAGACCCAGTACTTC. It codes for CASSPRAGGSQETQYF.

V usage is TRBV5-6 and J usage is TRBJ2-7; no reliable D call. CDR3 size: 12 residues. V was pared by 4 bases and J by 7 bases, with 12 bases between. Germline CDR1 reads SGHDT; CDR2 reads YYEEEE. CDR3 amino acids: CASSVTDIEQYF. As DNA, the CDR3 is TGTGCCAGCAGCGTTACAGACATAGAGCAGTACTTC.

This chain joins TRBV5-3 and TRBJ2-3; unclear D gene. TRBV5-3 is designated an ORF whose function remains uncertain. The V end lost 1 base, the J end lost 0 bases, and 6 bases lay between the germline ends. The CDR3 has 14 residues. The CDR3, as DNA: TGTGCCAGAAGCTTGTCTCCTAGCACAGATACGCAGTATTTT. Residues: CARSLSPSTDTQYF.

The chain has TRBV6-1 and TRBJ1-1, with a weak D call TRBD1 (6 bases). This CDR3 contains 17 residues. Germline CDR1 and CDR2: MNHNS and SASEGT. V gave up 2 bases and J gave up 0 bases, with 16 bases separating them. The CDR3 loop reads CASSEWGRGALNTEAFF. In nucleotides, the CDR3 is TGTGCCAGCAGTGAATGGGGGAGGGGGGCTTTGAACACTGAAGCTTTCTTT.

This CDR3 is CASSDSGGPSYEQYF. DNA for the CDR3: TGTGCCAGCAGCGACAGCGGGGGCCCCTCCTACGAGCAGTACTTC. The gene calls are TRBV9 and TRBJ2-7; 8 bases map to TRBD2. The germline CDR1 and CDR2 sequences are SGDLS and YYNGEE. With V trimmed by 3 bases and J by 0 bases, 5 bases remained unmatched. The CDR3 has 15 amino acids.

The chain combines TRBV29-1 with TRBJ2-7; 7 positions match TRBD1. With V trimmed by 2 bases and J by 7 bases, 8 bases remained unmatched. The CDR3 runs to 13 residues. CDR1 and CDR2 (germline): SQVTM, ANQGSEA. The DNA of the CDR3 is TGCAGCGTTGAAAGGACAGGCTTAGGGGAGCAGTACTTC. Protein sequence: CSVERTGLGEQYF.

The gene calls are TRBV11-3 and TRBJ1-1, with TRBD1 matching over 7 bases. V was clipped by 6 bases and J by 2 bases; unmatched bases: 6. The V gene's germline CDR1 is SGHNT and CDR2 YENEEA. The CDR3 runs 14 residues. This chain's CDR3 is CASSQRQGNTEAFF. In DNA, the CDR3 is TGTGCCAGCAGTCAGCGACAGGGTAACACTGAAGCTTTCTTT.

The rearrangement joins TRBV5-5 to TRBJ1-1; D not resolved. Trimming removed 4 bases from V and 4 bases from J, with 11 bases in between. This CDR3 is built from 13 residues. Germline CDR1 is SGHKS and CDR2 is YYEKEE (reference sequence). In nucleotides, the CDR3 is TGTGCCAGCAGCCTTTGGGAGTCCACTGAAGCTTTCTTT. Translated: CASSLWESTEAFF.

This chain connects TRBV10-3 to TRBJ1-1, with 9 bases aligning to TRBD1. J lost 0 bases, V lost 8 bases, and 4 bases had no gene match. The CDR3 contains 14 residues. Germline V lookup: CDR1 ENHRY, CDR2 SYGVKD. The CDR3 here is CAIRGQGLNTEAFF. The CDR3 DNA sequence: TGTGCCATCCGGGGACAGGGACTGAACACTGAAGCTTTCTTT.

The chain carries TRBV5-5 and TRBJ1-2, with 7 bases fitting TRBD1. The germline V gene encodes CDR1 SGHKS and CDR2 YYEKEE (reference sequence). Trimming at V came to 0 bases and at J to 1 base, leaving 3 bases not matched to a gene. The CDR3 loop spans 15 amino acids. CDR3 nucleotides: TGTGCCAGCAGCTTGGGGGGACAGAGTAACTATGGCTACACCTTC. Residues: CASSLGGQSNYGYTF.